This TCR beta chain was sequenced during a study of T cell responses to AZD1222 COVID-19 vaccine. V was clipped by 3 bases and J by 0 bases; unmatched bases: 9. CDR1 and CDR2 from the germline V gene are SGDLS and YYNGEE. The CDR3 sequence is 16 residues long. Study results and limitations: Regions 160-218 and 743-854 dominated among vaccine-associated CD4 TCRs spanning spike. The study reported that nearly half of spike-specific TCRs target unmutated variant regions.

Here immunoSEQ multiplex PCR was the method, and the copy in TCRdb shows in-frame clones only, minus some. The sample records 150,000 to 180,000 clones, 86% being singletons. A remark on this clone: Its antigen remains unidentified.

This material consisted of peripheral blood, taken on day 0 of MenACWY control vaccination. The TCR sequence derives from an adult in good health. V gene TRBV9 combines with J gene TRBJ2-7; 7 positions agree with TRBD1. The CDR3 DNA sequence: TGTGCCAGCAGCGCAGCGGTCGCAGGGGGCTCCTACGAGCAGTACTTC. Translating it yields CASSAAVAGGSYEQYF.